The 20 T cell receptor beta chains given below trace back to one sample, sequenced in a study of spatial heterogeneity in lung cancer. Each CDR3 protein gets one entry after TCRdb re-called the 5' RACE reads with MiXCR. This table holds under 25,000 distinct CDR3 sequences, just under 6% found once. Time point reported: sample taken at primary tumor resection. The source was PBMCs, collected at surgery. The receptors originated from a male donor with early-stage non-small cell lung cancer.

The table lists this clonotype with many counts. V usage is TRBV19 and J usage is TRBJ2-7; 8 nucleotides agree with TRBD2. The V gene end was trimmed by 6 bases and the J gene end by 3 bases; junction bases not matched to a gene: 10. The germline CDR1 and CDR2 sequences are LNHDA and SQIVND (reference sequence). This CDR3 is 15 amino acids long. CDR3 sequence reads: CASSQVEGLVYEQYF. CDR3 in DNA: TGTGCCAGTAGCCAAGTCGAGGGACTAGTCTACGAGCAGTACTTC.

The J gene is TRBJ1-6, the V gene TRBV7-3; D uncertain. The V gene lost 3 bases and the J gene lost 5 bases, with 8 bases spanning the gap. Germline V gives CDR1 SGHTA, CDR2 FQGTGA. CDR3 length: 14 amino acids. The CDR3 DNA reads as TGTGCCAGCAGCTTTGCGAGAGATAATTCACCCCTCCACTTT. The encoded protein is CASSFARDNSPLHF.

The chain recombines TRBV3-1 with TRBJ2-1; D remains ambiguous. V shed 1 base and J shed 9 bases, with 13 bases lying between them. The CDR3 totals 14 residues. From germline, CDR1 is LGHDT and CDR2 YNNKEL (reference sequence). This CDR3 is CASSQVIPNSEQFF. Here the CDR3 DNA reads TGTGCCAGCAGCCAAGTTATTCCTAACAGTGAGCAGTTCTTC.

This clonotype came up many times. This chain connects TRBV27 to TRBJ1-5; no reliable D call. This CDR3 comprises 11 residues. V was clipped by 5 bases and J by 5 bases, with 4 bases between them. Germline CDR1 and CDR2: MNHEY and SMNVEV (reference sequence). DNA for the CDR3: TGTGCCAGCAGTACCCATCAGCCCCAGCATTTT. Protein product: CASSTHQPQHF.

The sample holds many counts of this clonotype. The chain combines TRBV2 with TRBJ2-5; D gene uncertain. Germline V gene data show CDR1 as SNHLY and CDR2 as FYNNEI. The CDR3 is 11 residues long. The germline V and J ends were trimmed by 5 bases and 7 bases, with 8 bases remaining between them. CDR3 residues: CASSPHVTQYF. The DNA for the CDR3 is TGTGCCAGCAGTCCCCATGTGACCCAGTACTTC.

Ten or more counts support this clonotype. The chain couples TRBV7-6 to TRBJ1-2; 7 positions match TRBD1. This CDR3 is 15 amino acids long. Trimming at V came to 0 bases and at J to 8 bases, leaving 9 bases not matched to a gene. Germline lookup yields CDR1 SGHVS and CDR2 FNYEAQ. CDR3 sequence reads: CASSLAVEGAGGYTF. Written as DNA, the CDR3 is TGTGCCAGCAGCTTAGCGGTAGAGGGGGCGGGCGGCTACACCTTC.

In its sample, this clonotype was seen a few times. This sequence joins TRBV12-3 or TRBV12-4 and TRBJ2-3, with TRBD2 matching 10 bases. The CDR3 is 14 residues long. With V trimmed by 5 bases and J by 5 bases, 4 bases remained unmatched. CDR3 region: CASSDLAGEDTQYF. The DNA for the CDR3 is TGTGCCAGCAGTGACCTAGCGGGAGAAGATACGCAGTATTTT.

As for this clonotype: A much larger clone sits a single nucleotide away, making a read error possible. This chain joins TRBV4-3 and TRBJ2-3, with TRBD1 identical over 7 bases. V was clipped by 5 bases and J by 4 bases; unmatched bases: 6. CDR1 is LGHNA, CDR2 YSLEER, per germline. The CDR3 has 14 amino acids. CDR3 residues: CASSWQTGADTQYF. The CDR3 DNA is TGCGCCAGCAGCTGGCAAACAGGGGCAGATACGCAGTATTTT.

This clonotype was recorded many times. V is TRBV2 and J is TRBJ1-6, with D uncertain. V lost 11 bases and J lost 10, with 18 bases in between. Germline CDR1 is SNHLY and CDR2 is FYNNEI. The CDR3 loop spans 13 amino acids. CDR3 bases: TGTGCCGGCCACCGGGAGGCTTTCTCACCCCTCCACTTT. This sequence encodes CAGHREAFSPLHF.

This clonotype occurred many times. The chain uses TRBV7-9 and TRBJ1-2, with D maybe TRBD1 (5 bases). The CDR3 is 14 amino acids. Germline lookup yields CDR1 SEHNR and CDR2 FQNEAQ (reference sequence). The V end lost 5 bases, the J end lost 4 bases, and 14 bases lay between the germline ends. In DNA, the CDR3 is TGTGCCAGCAGCAATGGCGAGGGGCCCTATGGCTACACCTTC. Protein: CASSNGEGPYGYTF.

This clonotype was observed many times. V is TRBV5-1 and J is TRBJ2-3; 9 nucleotides line up with TRBD1. The ends lost 2 bases at V and 8 bases at J; junction bases unmatched: 12. CDR3 size: 16 residues. The germline gives CDR1 SGHRS, CDR2 YFSETQ. The CDR3 sequence is CASSLKSMDRGGTQYF. DNA of the CDR3: TGCGCCAGCAGCTTAAAGTCTATGGACAGGGGAGGTACGCAGTATTTT. The full variable domain, with the rest looked up from reference TRBV5-1 and TRBJ2-3, is KAGVTQTPRYLIKTRGQQVTLSCSPISGHRSVSWYQQTPGQGLQFLFEYFSETQRNKGNFPGRFSGRQFSNSRSEMNVSTLELGDSALYLCASSLKSMDRGGTQYFGPGTRLTVL.

This clonotype is labeled medium-sized. The J gene is TRBJ1-2, the V gene TRBV12-3 or TRBV12-4; 11 nucleotides line up with TRBD1. The CDR3 extends over 12 amino acids. The V gene end was trimmed by 6 bases and the J gene end by 11 bases; junction bases not matched to a gene: 5. The CDR3, as DNA: TGTGCCAGCAGCCGTGGACAGGGGGCGTACACCTTC. Amino acid sequence: CASSRGQGAYTF.

This clonotype was detected many times. J is TRBJ2-5 and V is TRBV10-3; D not certain. Germline V lookup: CDR1 ENHRY, CDR2 SYGVKD. V lost 3 bases, J lost 0 bases, and 11 bases lay in between. The CDR3 totals 15 residues. The CDR3 DNA reads as TGTGCCATCAGTGAATGGGGAACCTACCAAGAGACCCAGTACTTC. Its translation: CAISEWGTYQETQYF.

This clonotype was recorded many times. The gene calls are TRBV7-3 and TRBJ2-7, with D hard to call. The CDR3 runs to 13 residues. Trimming removed 2 bases from V and 1 base from J, with 6 bases in between. Germline values: CDR1 SGHTA, CDR2 FQGTGA. The CDR3 nucleotides are TGTGCCAGCAGCTTAGGGGATTCCTACGAGCAGTACTTC. Residues: CASSLGDSYEQYF.

In this sample, this clonotype turned up many times. The CDR3 loop is CASRGSHTGELFF. CDR3 coding DNA: TGTGCCAGTAGGGGGAGTCACACCGGGGAGCTGTTTTTT. This rearrangement joins TRBV19 to TRBJ2-2, with a tentative D call TRBD2 (5 bases). V lost 6 bases and J 3 bases, leaving 8 bases between the germline ends. The CDR3 is 13 residues long. The germline V gene has CDR1 LNHDA and CDR2 SQIVND (reference sequence). The full variable domain, completed using reference TRBV19 and TRBJ2-2, is DGGITQSPKYLFRKEGQNVTLSCEQNLNHDAMYWYRQDPGQGLRLIYYSQIVNDFQKGDIAEGYSVSREKKESFPLTVTSAQKNPTAFYLCASRGSHTGELFFGEGSRLTVL.

This clonotype was observed at least ten times. The chain employs TRBV2 and TRBJ1-1, with unresolved D. V was shortened by 6 bases and J by 6 bases, with 14 bases between the two germline ends. The CDR3 has 13 residues. Germline V CDR1 and CDR2: SNHLY, FYNNEI. The CDR3 sequence is CASSTRWAAEAFF. The DNA of the CDR3 is TGTGCCAGCAGCACTCGGTGGGCAGCTGAAGCTTTCTTT.

Concerning this clonotype itself: A much larger clone is a single base away; this may be a read error. The chain has TRBV7-2 and TRBJ2-7, with 9 bases lining up with TRBD1. There are 15 residues in the CDR3. V gave up 7 bases and J gave up 1 base; unmatched junction bases: 8. Germline V CDR1 and CDR2: SGHTA, FQGNSA. The CDR3 coding sequence is TGTGCCAGCAACAAACAGGGGGCGTTATCCTACGAGCAGTACTTC. It codes for CASNKQGALSYEQYF.

This clonotype was picked up many times. This chain's CDR3 is CASSLGFLRNQPQHF. In DNA, the CDR3 is TGTGCCAGCAGCTTAGGGTTTCTGCGCAATCAGCCCCAGCATTTT. The genes are TRBV28 and TRBJ1-5, with D uncertain. Deletions cut 6 bases from V and 2 bases from J, with 14 bases between. This CDR3 comprises 15 residues. CDR1 and CDR2 (germline): MDHEN, SYDVKM.

This clonotype was seen repeatedly, ten times or more. The chain has TRBV28 and TRBJ2-6; tentatively, D is TRBD2 (5 bases). The CDR3 extends over 14 amino acids. V gave up 7 bases and J gave up 0 bases, with 7 bases separating them. Per the germline V gene, CDR1 is MDHEN and CDR2 is SYDVKM. The chain's CDR3 is CASNRDSGANVLTF. The CDR3 region has the DNA TGTGCCAGCAACCGGGACTCTGGGGCCAACGTCCTGACTTTC.

This clonotype occurred many times. This rearrangement joins TRBV6-2 or TRBV6-3 to TRBJ1-5, with 8 bases identical to TRBD1. Germline assignment: CDR1 MNHEY and CDR2 SVGEGT. The trim removed 4 bases at V and 4 bases at J, leaving 6 bases unmatched. There are 15 residues in the CDR3. Written as DNA, the CDR3 is TGTGCCAGCAGTTGGTCCGACAGGGGAAATCAGCCCCAGCATTTT. This encodes CASSWSDRGNQPQHF.